The clone carrying this TCR beta chain came up many times. At the DNA level, this CDR3 is encoded by other sequences in the same sample as well. The CDR3 covers 13 residues. CDR1 and CDR2 (germline): DFQATT, SNEGSKA (reference sequence). This specimen comes from a study of metastatic and nonmetastatic thyroid tumors. In the authors' methods: CDR3 was compared across clinicopathological groups, and the resulting differences were used to build a distant-metastasis classifier for papillary thyroid cancer. TCRdb re-clonotyped the PCR reads via MiXCR. The V and J calls shown here were made by TCRdb, not taken from the authors' results. The sample includes tens of thousands of clones, roughly 13% of them seen just once. Thyroid surgery took place with no prior treatment in any patient.

This clonotype was sampled from a female donor with papillary thyroid cancer or a benign thyroid nodule (not recorded which). Some clones in this sample may be carry-over from other donors' samples. The rearrangement uses TRBV20-1 and TRBJ2-4; D possibly corresponds to TRBD1 (6 bases). Material: blood. In DNA form, the CDR3 reads TGCAGCCTGCTTGGGGGCGCAGGGAGCATTCAGTACTTC. Protein: CSLLGGAGSIQYF.